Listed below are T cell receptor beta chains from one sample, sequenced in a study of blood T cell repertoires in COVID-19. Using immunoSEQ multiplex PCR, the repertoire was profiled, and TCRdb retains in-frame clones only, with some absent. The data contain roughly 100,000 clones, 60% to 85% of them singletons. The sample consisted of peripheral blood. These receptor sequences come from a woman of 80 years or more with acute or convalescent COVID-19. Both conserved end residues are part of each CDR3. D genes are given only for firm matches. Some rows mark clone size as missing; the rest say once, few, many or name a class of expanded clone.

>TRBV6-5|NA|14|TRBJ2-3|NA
TGTGCCAGCACCCCCCCCGGGGTTACAGATACGCAGTATTTT
CASTPPGVTDTQYF
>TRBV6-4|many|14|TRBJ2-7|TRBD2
TGTGCCAGCAGCCTCACTAGCGGGAGCTACGAGCAGTACTTC
CASSLTSGSYEQYF
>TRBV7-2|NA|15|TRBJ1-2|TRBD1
TGTGCCAGCAGCTTAGCCGCAGGGGGAGGCTATGGCTACACCTTC
CASSLAAGGGYGYTF
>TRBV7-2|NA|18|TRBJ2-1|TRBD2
TGTGCCAGCAGCAAGAACCCTAGCGGTGCGAGCTCCTACAATGAGCAGTTCTTC
CASSKNPSGASSYNEQFF
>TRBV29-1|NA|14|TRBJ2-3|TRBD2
TGCAGCGTGGGAGGTAGGGGAGGGACAGATACGCAGTATTTT
CSVGGRGGTDTQYF
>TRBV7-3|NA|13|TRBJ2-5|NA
TGTGCCAGCAGCTTAGGCAGAAGAGAGACCCAGTACTTC
CASSLGRRETQYF
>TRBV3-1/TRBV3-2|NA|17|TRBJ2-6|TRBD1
TGTGCCAGCAGCTCCCGGACAGGGAGCACTGGGGCCAACGTCCTGACTTTC
CASSSRTGSTGANVLTF
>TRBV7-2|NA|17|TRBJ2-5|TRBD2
TGTGCCAGCAGCTCCGGCCCGGCGGGGGGCCGGGGGGAGACCCAGTACTTC
CASSSGPAGGRGETQYF
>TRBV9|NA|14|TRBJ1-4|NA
TGTGCCAGCAGCGTAGGCCAGGGCTCGGAAAAACTGTTTTTT
CASSVGQGSEKLFF
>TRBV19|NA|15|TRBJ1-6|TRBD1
TGTGCCAGCTGGACAGGGAAGTCCTATAATTCACCCCTCCACTTT
CASWTGKSYNSPLHF
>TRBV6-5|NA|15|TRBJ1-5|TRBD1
TGTGCCAGTTCGGAGGACAGGGGAGACCATCAGCCCCAGCATTTT
CASSEDRGDHQPQHF
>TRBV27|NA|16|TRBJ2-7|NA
TGTGCCAGCAGCCTTTTCGGTGGAGGGAGGGGGTACGAGCAGTACTTC
CASSLFGGGRGYEQYF
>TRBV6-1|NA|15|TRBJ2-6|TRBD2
TGTGCCAGCAGTGAGCCGGGGGGTGTAGCCAACGTCCTGACTTTC
CASSEPGGVANVLTF
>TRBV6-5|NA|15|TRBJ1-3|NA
TGTGCCAGCAGCCGGGACTCAGCCTCTGGAAACACCATATATTTT
CASSRDSASGNTIYF
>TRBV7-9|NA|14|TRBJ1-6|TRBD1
TGTGCCAGCAGCATATCAGGGGGTCGCTCACCCCTCCACTTT
CASSISGGRSPLHF
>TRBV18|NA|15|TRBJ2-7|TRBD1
TGTGCCAGCTCACCACCGCCGGGACAGGGCAACGAGCAGTACTTC
CASSPPPGQGNEQYF
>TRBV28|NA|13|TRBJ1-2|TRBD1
TGTGCCAGCAGTCAGGGACAGAAAGCTGGCTACACCTTC
CASSQGQKAGYTF
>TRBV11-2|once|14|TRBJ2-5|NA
TGTGCCAGCAGCTTGTCAGGGGCGCGAGAGACCCAGTACTTC
CASSLSGARETQYF
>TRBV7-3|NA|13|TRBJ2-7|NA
TGTGCCAGCAGCCAAAACAATGAGCGCGAGCAGTACTTC
CASSQNNEREQYF
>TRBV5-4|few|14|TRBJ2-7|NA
TGTGCCAGCAGCTCGGGTGGAGGAGGGTACGAGCAGTACTTC
CASSSGGGGYEQYF
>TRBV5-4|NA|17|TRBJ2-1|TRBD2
TGTGCCAGCAGCACCGGGACTAGCGGGAGTAGGTACAATGAGCAGTTCTTC
CASSTGTSGSRYNEQFF
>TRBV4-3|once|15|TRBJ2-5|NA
TGCGCCAGCAGCCAAGATCAGGGCAGGCAAGAGACCCAGTACTTC
CASSQDQGRQETQYF
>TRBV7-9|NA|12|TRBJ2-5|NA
TGTGCCAGCACCTTTAACATGGAGACCCAGTACTTC
CASTFNMETQYF
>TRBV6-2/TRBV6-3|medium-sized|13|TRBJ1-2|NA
TGTGCCAGCAGTGAGGTCACGTCCTATGGCTACACCTTC
CASSEVTSYGYTF
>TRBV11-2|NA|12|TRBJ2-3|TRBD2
TGTGCCAGCAGCGGGGCGGGGGGGACGCAGTATTTT
CASSGAGGTQYF
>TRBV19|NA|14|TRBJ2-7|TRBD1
TGTGCCAGTAGTATTAAGGGGGACAGCTACGAGCAGTACTTC
CASSIKGDSYEQYF
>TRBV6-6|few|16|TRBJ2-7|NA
TGTGCCAGCAGTTACTCTCGGGGTATCAACTCCTACGAGCAGTACTTC
CASSYSRGINSYEQYF
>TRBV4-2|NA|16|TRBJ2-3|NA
TGTGCCAGCAGCCAAGATGGGGCAGGGGGGACAGATACGCAGTATTTT
CASSQDGAGGTDTQYF
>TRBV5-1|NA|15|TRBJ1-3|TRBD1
TGCGCCAGCAGCGTGGGACAGGGAAATGGAAACACCATATATTTT
CASSVGQGNGNTIYF
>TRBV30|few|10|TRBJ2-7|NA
TGTGCCTGGCTACCTTACGAGCAGTACTTC
CAWLPYEQYF
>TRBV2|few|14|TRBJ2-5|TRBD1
TGTGCCAGCATCCGAGACAGGGGGGCAGAGACCCAGTACTTC
CASIRDRGAETQYF